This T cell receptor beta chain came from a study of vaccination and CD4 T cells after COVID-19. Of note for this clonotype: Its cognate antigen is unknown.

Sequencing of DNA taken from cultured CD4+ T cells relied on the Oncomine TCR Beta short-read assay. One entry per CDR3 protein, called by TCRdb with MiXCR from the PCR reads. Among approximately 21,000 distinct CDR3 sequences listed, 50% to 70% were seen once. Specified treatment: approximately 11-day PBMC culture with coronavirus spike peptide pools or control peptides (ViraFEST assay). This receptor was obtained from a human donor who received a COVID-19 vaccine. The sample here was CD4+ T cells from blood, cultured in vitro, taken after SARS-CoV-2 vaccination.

CDR3 in amino acids: CASSIPGRDEKLFF. CDR3 sequence (DNA): TGTGCCAGTAGTATCCCCGGCAGGGATGAAAAACTGTTTTTT. The rearrangement uses TRBV19 and TRBJ1-4; the D gene is possibly TRBD1 (5 bases). From germline, CDR1 is LNHDA and CDR2 SQIVND (reference sequence). Trimming took 3 bases from V and 6 from J, leaving 11 bases between them. CDR3 length equals 14 residues.